Listed below are T cell receptor beta chains from one sample, sequenced in a study of neurological immune-mediated disorders. In TCRdb, the 5' RACE reads were re-called with MiXCR into one record per CDR3 protein. Among over 60,000 distinct CDR3 sequences listed, just over 5% were seen once. The sample was PBMCs. All receptors come from a woman in her 30s with multiple sclerosis. CDR3s include the opening cysteine and the closing phenylalanine or tryptophan. A D gene is named only where the DNA matches it firmly. Clone size is given for some rows only: seen once, a few or many times, or a class if the clone is expanded.

v_gene	d_gene	abundance	j_gene	CDR3nt	CDR3aa
TRBV3-1	NA	many	TRBJ2-7	TGTGCCAGCAGCAACCGGGACATCTACGAGCAGTACTTC	CASSNRDIYEQYF
TRBV20-1	TRBD1	NA	TRBJ2-3	TGCAGTGCTAGAGGCCAGGGGGCAGATACGCAGTATTTT	CSARGQGADTQYF
TRBV5-1	TRBD2	many	TRBJ2-3	TGCGCCAGCAGCTTGGGACTAGCGGGGAACACAGATACGCAGTATTTT	CASSLGLAGNTDTQYF
TRBV10-2	TRBD2	few	TRBJ2-1	TGCGCCAGCACCGGACTAGCGGGGGGCAGAGAGCAGTTCTTC	CASTGLAGGREQFF
TRBV5-7	NA	many	TRBJ2-7	TGTGCCAGCATCCCCCTCCGGGACAACTACGAGCAGTACTTC	CASIPLRDNYEQYF
TRBV11-1	NA	many	TRBJ2-3	TGTGCCAGCAGCTTAGGGAGTAAGGGATCAGATACGCAGTATTTT	CASSLGSKGSDTQYF
TRBV20-1	NA	many	TRBJ2-3	TGCAGTGCACCAGTGACCATCGGAGATACGCAGTATTTT	CSAPVTIGDTQYF
TRBV5-6	TRBD1	many	TRBJ1-1	TGTGCCAGCAGCTTGGTCTATCGGGACAGTGAAGCTTTCTTT	CASSLVYRDSEAFF
TRBV20-1	NA	many	TRBJ1-5	TGCAGTGCGGGGGGGTATAGCAATCAGCCCCAGCATTTT	CSAGGYSNQPQHF
TRBV6-5	TRBD1	medium-sized	TRBJ2-7	TGTGCCAGCAGTTACGGACAGGATGGCTCCTACGAGCAGTACTTC	CASSYGQDGSYEQYF
TRBV20-1	NA	many	TRBJ2-7	TGCAGTGCTAGAGATCACCAGGGCTCTCCCTACGAGCAGTACTTC	CSARDHQGSPYEQYF
TRBV10-2	NA	many	TRBJ1-1	TGCGCCAGCAAGAAGGACGGGCGCACTGAAGCTTTCTTT	CASKKDGRTEAFF
TRBV12-3/TRBV12-4	TRBD1	few	TRBJ2-5	TGTGCCAGCAGGCTAGGGGGCGCGGGTATGGAGACCCAGTACTTC	CASRLGGAGMETQYF
TRBV14	NA	many	TRBJ1-5	TGTGCCAGCAGCCAATTCACCCAGCCCAGACCTGGCCCCCAGCATTTT	CASSQFTQPRPGPQHF
TRBV14	NA	many	TRBJ1-2	TGTGCCAGCAGCCAGGGCAGCTTCTGGAACTATGGCTACACCTTC	CASSQGSFWNYGYTF
TRBV7-2	TRBD1	many	TRBJ1-5	TGTGCCAGCAGCTTAGCAGACAGGGAGGGCCAGCCCCAGCATTTT	CASSLADREGQPQHF
TRBV20-1	NA	many	TRBJ1-1	TGCAGTGCTAGTCGTGACAGGCCCGAAGCTTTCTTT	CSASRDRPEAFF
TRBV5-1	TRBD2	many	TRBJ2-4	TGCGCCAGCAGCTCCGGGACTAGCGGGATTGATGCCAAAAACATTCAGTACTTC	CASSSGTSGIDAKNIQYF
TRBV21-1	NA	few	TRBJ2-2	TGTGCCAGCAGCAAAGGGGCCGTCACCGGGGAGCTGTTTTTT	CASSKGAVTGELFF
TRBV5-5	NA	many	TRBJ2-5	TGTGCCAGCAGCTTGGCAGGGGCCGGGGAGACCCAGTACTTC	CASSLAGAGETQYF
TRBV25-1	TRBD1	many	TRBJ1-6	TGTGCCAGCATCGGGACAGGGGCTAATTCACCCCTCCACTTT	CASIGTGANSPLHF
TRBV3-1	TRBD1	many	TRBJ1-3	TGTGCCAGCAGCCAACGGGGACAGGGTGGAAACACCATATATTTT	CASSQRGQGGNTIYF
TRBV20-1	TRBD2	many	TRBJ2-3	TGCAGTGAAAGCGGGGGGAGCACAGATACGCAGTATTTT	CSESGGSTDTQYF
TRBV12-3/TRBV12-4	NA	NA	TRBJ2-3	TGTGCCAGCAGTTCCTCGCCTAGCGCCCGAGGAGATACGCAGTATTTT	CASSSSPSARGDTQYF
TRBV20-1	NA	NA	TRBJ2-1	TGCAGTGCTAGAGGGATGAAAGGGCTGTACAATGAGCAGTTCTTC	CSARGMKGLYNEQFF
TRBV11-1	NA	many	TRBJ2-7	TGTGCCACCTCGGAGGGTAGAGGGGCCCGGAACGAGCAGTACTTC	CATSEGRGARNEQYF
TRBV12-3/TRBV12-4	NA	many	TRBJ2-1	TGTGCCAGCAGTTTAACCGCGATCCAGTTCTTC	CASSLTAIQFF
TRBV5-6	TRBD1	many	TRBJ1-3	TGTGCCAGCAGCTACCGGACAGGCCCTCCCTCGGGAAACACCATATATTTT	CASSYRTGPPSGNTIYF
TRBV10-3	NA	many	TRBJ1-1	TGTGCCATCAGTGAGGTCACTGGGACCACTGAAGCTTTCTTT	CAISEVTGTTEAFF
TRBV29-1	NA	NA	TRBJ1-1	TGCAGCGTTGTCGGGAACACTGAAGCTTTCTTT	CSVVGNTEAFF
TRBV7-9	NA	many	TRBJ2-7	TGTCTGGTGTCGAGCTCCTACGAGCAGTACTTC	CLVSSSYEQYF
TRBV20-1	NA	many	TRBJ1-1	TGCAGTGCTTCCAGGGTCTTCGGGGGCACTGAAGCTTTCTTT	CSASRVFGGTEAFF
TRBV5-6	NA	many	TRBJ2-7	TGTGCCAGCAGCTTAGACTACTACGAGCAGTACTTC	CASSLDYYEQYF
TRBV5-1	TRBD2	many	TRBJ2-4	TGCGCCAGCAGCTTGATTAGCGGGAGTGTTGGTGGAAACATTCAGTACTTC	CASSLISGSVGGNIQYF
TRBV20-1	TRBD2	NA	TRBJ2-1	TGCAGTGCTAGGGAATCTGGCGGGGGGGCCTCAAATGAGCAGTTCTTC	CSARESGGGASNEQFF
TRBV27	NA	many	TRBJ2-2	TGTGCCAGCAGCTCCGGGCGCTCCGGGGAGCTGTTTTTT	CASSSGRSGELFF
TRBV2	NA	many	TRBJ2-5	TGTGCCAGCACCGAGGATCTCCGAGAGACCCAGTACTTC	CASTEDLRETQYF
TRBV10-3	TRBD1	many	TRBJ2-2	TGTGCCATCAGTGTCGGGCCGGGACAGGTTTCGTTATTACCGAACACCGGGGAGCTGTTTTTT	CAISVGPGQVSLLPNTGELFF
TRBV11-2	TRBD2	many	TRBJ2-1	TGTGCCAGCAACCCGGGACTACCGTACAATGAGCAGTTCTTC	CASNPGLPYNEQFF
TRBV20-1	TRBD2	many	TRBJ2-7	TGCAGTGCCGTGTGGCGGGGGGCCTACGAGCAGTACTTC	CSAVWRGAYEQYF
TRBV5-1	NA	many	TRBJ2-1	TGCGCCAGCAGCTGGGATGGCTCTGCCTCCTACAATGAGCAGTTCTTC	CASSWDGSASYNEQFF
TRBV5-1	NA	many	TRBJ2-3	TGCGCCAGCAGCTTGGTCGGCATACGCGCAGATACGCAGTATTTT	CASSLVGIRADTQYF
TRBV15	NA	many	TRBJ1-1	TGTGCCACCAGCAGCCCGGACAGCATGAACACTGAAGCTTTCTTT	CATSSPDSMNTEAFF
TRBV6-5	NA	many	TRBJ1-5	TGTGCCAGCCGCCCCGGGACGGCCTTCGATCAGCCCCAGCATTTT	CASRPGTAFDQPQHF
TRBV28	NA	many	TRBJ2-3	TGTGCCAGCAGCCCAGGGGGGGGAGCAGATACGCAGTATTTT	CASSPGGGADTQYF
TRBV18	NA	many	TRBJ1-1	TGTGCCAGCTCACCACCGGGAGGGTACATGAACACTGAAGCTTTCTTT	CASSPPGGYMNTEAFF